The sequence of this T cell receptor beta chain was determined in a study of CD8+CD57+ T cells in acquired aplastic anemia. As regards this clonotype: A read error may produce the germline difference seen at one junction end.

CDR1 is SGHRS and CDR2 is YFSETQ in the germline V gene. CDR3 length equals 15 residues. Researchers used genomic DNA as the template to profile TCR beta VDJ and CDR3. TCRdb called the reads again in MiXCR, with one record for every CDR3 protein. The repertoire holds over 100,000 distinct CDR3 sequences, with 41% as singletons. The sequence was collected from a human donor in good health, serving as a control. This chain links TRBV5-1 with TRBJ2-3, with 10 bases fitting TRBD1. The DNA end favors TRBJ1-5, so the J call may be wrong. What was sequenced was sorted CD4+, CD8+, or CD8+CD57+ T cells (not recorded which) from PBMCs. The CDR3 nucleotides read TGCGCTAGCAGCCCCGGGACAGGGGACACAGATACGCAGCATTTT. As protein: CASSPGTGDTDTQHF.